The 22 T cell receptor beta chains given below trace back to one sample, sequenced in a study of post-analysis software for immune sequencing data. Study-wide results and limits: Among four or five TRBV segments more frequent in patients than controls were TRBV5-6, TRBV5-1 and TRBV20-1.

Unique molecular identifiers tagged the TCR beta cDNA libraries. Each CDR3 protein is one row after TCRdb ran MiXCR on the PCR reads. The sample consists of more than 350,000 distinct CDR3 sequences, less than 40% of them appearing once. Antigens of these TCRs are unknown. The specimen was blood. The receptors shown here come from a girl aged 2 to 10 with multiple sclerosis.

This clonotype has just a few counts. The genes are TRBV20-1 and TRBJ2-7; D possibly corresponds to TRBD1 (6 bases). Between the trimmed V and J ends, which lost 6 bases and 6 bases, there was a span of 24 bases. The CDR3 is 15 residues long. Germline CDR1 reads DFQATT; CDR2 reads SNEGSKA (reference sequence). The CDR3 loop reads CSASRGGFERGEQYF. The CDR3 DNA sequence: TGCAGTGCCTCCAGGGGCGGGTTTGAACGGGGCGAGCAGTACTTC.

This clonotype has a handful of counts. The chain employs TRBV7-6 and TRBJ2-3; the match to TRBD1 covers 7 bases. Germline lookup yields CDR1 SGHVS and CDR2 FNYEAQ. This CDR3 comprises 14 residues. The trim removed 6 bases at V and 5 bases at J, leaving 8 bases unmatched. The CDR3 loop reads CASREGGALDTQYF. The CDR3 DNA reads TGTGCCAGCAGGGAAGGGGGCGCGTTAGATACGCAGTATTTT. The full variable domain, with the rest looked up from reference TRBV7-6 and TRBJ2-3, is GAGVSQSPRYKVTKRGQDVALRCDPISGHVSLYWYRQALGQGPEFLTYFNYEAQQDKSGLPNDRFSAERPEGSISTLTIQRTEQRDSAMYRCASREGGALDTQYFGPGTRLTVL.

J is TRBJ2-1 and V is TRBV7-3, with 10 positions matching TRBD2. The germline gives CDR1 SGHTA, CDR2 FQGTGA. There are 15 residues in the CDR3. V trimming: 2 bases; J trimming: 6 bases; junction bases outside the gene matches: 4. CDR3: CASSLLAGVPNEQFF. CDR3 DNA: TGTGCCAGCAGCTTACTAGCGGGAGTGCCCAATGAGCAGTTCTTC.

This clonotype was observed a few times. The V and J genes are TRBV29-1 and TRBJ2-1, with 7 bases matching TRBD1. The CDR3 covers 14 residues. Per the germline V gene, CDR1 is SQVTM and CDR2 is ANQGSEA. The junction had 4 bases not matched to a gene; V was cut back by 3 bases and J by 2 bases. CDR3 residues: CSVEGQITYNEQFF. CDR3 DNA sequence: TGCAGCGTTGAGGGACAGATAACCTACAATGAGCAGTTCTTC.

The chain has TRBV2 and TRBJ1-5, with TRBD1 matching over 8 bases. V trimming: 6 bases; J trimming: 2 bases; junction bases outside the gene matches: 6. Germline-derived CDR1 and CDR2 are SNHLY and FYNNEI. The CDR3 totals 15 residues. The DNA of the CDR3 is TGTGCCAGCAGACGACAGGGGACGGGCAATCAGCCCCAGCATTTT. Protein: CASRRQGTGNQPQHF.

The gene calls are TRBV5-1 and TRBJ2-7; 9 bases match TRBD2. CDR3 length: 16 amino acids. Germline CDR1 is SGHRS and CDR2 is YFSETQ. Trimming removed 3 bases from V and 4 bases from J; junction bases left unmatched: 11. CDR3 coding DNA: TGCGCCAGCAGCTGGGAAACCCTAGCGGGGCCTTACGAGCAGTACTTC. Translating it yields CASSWETLAGPYEQYF.

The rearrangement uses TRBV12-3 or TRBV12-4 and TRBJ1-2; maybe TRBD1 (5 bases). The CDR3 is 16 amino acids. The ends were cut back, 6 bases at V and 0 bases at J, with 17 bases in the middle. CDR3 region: CASSRRDETANYGYTF. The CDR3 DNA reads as TGTGCCAGCAGCCGCCGGGACGAGACAGCTAACTATGGCTACACCTTC.

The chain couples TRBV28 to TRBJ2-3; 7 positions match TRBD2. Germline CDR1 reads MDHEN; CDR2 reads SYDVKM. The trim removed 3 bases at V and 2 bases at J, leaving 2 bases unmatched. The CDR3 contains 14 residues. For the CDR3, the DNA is TGTGCCAGCAGTTTCGGGAGGCTCACAGATACGCAGTATTTT. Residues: CASSFGRLTDTQYF. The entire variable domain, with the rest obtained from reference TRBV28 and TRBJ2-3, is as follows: DVKVTQSSRYLVKRTGEKVFLECVQDMDHENMFWYRQDPGLGLRLIYFSYDVKMKEKGDIPEGYSVSREKKERFSLILESASTNQTSMYLCASSFGRLTDTQYFGPGTRLTVL.

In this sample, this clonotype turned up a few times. This CDR3 is CASSSGQGNSPLHF. The CDR3 DNA follows: TGCGCCAGCAGCTCCGGACAGGGGAATTCACCCCTCCACTTT. The chain recombines TRBV5-1 with TRBJ1-6, with 9 positions matching TRBD1. The CDR3 loop spans 14 amino acids. Germline V gene lookup returns CDR1 SGHRS and CDR2 YFSETQ. After removal of 3 bases from V and 7 bases from J, the junction contained 2 bases not matched to a gene.

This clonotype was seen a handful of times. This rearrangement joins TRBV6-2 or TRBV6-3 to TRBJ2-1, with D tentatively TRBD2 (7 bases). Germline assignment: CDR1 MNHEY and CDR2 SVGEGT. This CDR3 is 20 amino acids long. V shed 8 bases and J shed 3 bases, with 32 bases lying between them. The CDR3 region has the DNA TGTGCCAGCCCAACTGAGGGGGGGAGGGCCTCTCCACTACACTACAATGAGCAGTTCTTC. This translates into CASPTEGGRASPLHYNEQFF.

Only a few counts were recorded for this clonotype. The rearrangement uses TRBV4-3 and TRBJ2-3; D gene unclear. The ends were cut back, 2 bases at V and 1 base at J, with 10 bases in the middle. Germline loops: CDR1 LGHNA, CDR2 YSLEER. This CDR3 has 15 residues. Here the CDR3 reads CASSQRVSGTDTQYF. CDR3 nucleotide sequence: TGCGCCAGCAGCCAACGGGTCTCTGGCACAGATACGCAGTATTTT.

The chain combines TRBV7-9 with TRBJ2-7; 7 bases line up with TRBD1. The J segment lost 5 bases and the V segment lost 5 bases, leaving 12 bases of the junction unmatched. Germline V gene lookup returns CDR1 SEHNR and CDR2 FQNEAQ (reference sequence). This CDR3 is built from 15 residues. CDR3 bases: TGTGCCAGCAGCCCGCCAGGGGGAGTAATGCACGAGCAGTACTTC. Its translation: CASSPPGGVMHEQYF.

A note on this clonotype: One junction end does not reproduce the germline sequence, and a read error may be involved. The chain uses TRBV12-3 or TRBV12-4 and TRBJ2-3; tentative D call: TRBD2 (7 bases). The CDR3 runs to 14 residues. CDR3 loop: CASSLLGGADAQYF. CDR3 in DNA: TGTGCCAGCAGCTTACTAGGGGGGGCAGATGCGCAGTATTTT.

The CDR3 reads CASSLQTPGLAGGNEQFF. DNA for the CDR3: TGTGCCAGCAGTTTACAAACCCCGGGACTAGCGGGGGGGAATGAGCAGTTCTTC. V usage is TRBV27 and J usage is TRBJ2-1, with 16 nucleotides matching TRBD2. J lost 7 bases, V lost 2 bases, and 8 bases had no gene match. The germline V gene encodes CDR1 MNHEY and CDR2 SMNVEV (reference sequence). This CDR3 is 18 amino acids long.

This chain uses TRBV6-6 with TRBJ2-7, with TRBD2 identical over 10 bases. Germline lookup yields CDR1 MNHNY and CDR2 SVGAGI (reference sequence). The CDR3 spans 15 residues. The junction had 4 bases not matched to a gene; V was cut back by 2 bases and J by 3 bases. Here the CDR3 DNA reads TGTGCCAGCAGTTACGGAGCTAGCGGGGGCTACGAGCAGTACTTC. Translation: CASSYGASGGYEQYF.

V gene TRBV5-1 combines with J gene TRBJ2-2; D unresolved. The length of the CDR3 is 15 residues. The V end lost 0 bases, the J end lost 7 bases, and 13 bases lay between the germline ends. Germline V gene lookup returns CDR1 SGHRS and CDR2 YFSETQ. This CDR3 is CASSLEASKDGELFF. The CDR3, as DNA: TGCGCCAGCAGCTTGGAGGCCAGTAAAGACGGGGAGCTGTTTTTT.

In DNA form, the CDR3 reads TGTGCCAGCAGTTTCCCGTGGGTACCTAGCGGGAGTCTGAACACCGGGGAGCTGTTTTTT. Translated: CASSFPWVPSGSLNTGELFF. The V call is TRBV28, the J call TRBJ2-2; 10 bases are shared with TRBD2. Losses at the gene ends were 3 bases for V and 1 base for J; bases not matched to a gene: 14. The CDR3 runs 20 residues. Germline values: CDR1 MDHEN, CDR2 SYDVKM.

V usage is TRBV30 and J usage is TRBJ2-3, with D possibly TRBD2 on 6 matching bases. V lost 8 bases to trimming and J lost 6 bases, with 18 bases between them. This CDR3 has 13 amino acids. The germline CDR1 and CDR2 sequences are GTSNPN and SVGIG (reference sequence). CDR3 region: CAQSGSNSDTQYF. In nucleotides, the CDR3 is TGTGCCCAAAGCGGGTCCAACAGTGATACGCAGTATTTT.

Here the CDR3 reads CASSPRLRARADSPLHF. In DNA, the CDR3 is TGTGCCAGCAGTCCGAGGTTGAGGGCGCGGGCAGATTCACCCCTCCACTTT. The genes are TRBV27 and TRBJ1-6; D uncertain. The germline V gene encodes CDR1 MNHEY and CDR2 SMNVEV (reference sequence). This CDR3 has 17 amino acids. The V gene lost 5 bases and the J gene lost 8 bases, with 22 bases spanning the gap.

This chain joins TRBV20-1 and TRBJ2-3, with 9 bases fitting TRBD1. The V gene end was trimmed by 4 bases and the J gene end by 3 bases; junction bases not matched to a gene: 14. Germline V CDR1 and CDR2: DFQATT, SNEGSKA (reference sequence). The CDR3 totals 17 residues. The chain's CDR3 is CSATGYPGQGFTDTQYF. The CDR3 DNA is TGCAGTGCTACCGGCTACCCGGGACAGGGTTTTACAGATACGCAGTATTTT.

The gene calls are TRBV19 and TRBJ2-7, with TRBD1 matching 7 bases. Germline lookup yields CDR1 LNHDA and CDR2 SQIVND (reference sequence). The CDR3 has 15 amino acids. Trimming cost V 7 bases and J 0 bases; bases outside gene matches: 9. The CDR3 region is CASNKGTANSYEQYF. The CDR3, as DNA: TGTGCCAGTAATAAAGGGACAGCCAACTCCTACGAGCAGTACTTC. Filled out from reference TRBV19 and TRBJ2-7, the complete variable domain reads DGGITQSPKYLFRKEGQNVTLSCEQNLNHDAMYWYRQDPGQGLRLIYYSQIVNDFQKGDIAEGYSVSREKKESFPLTVTSAQKNPTAFYLCASNKGTANSYEQYFGPGTRLTVT.

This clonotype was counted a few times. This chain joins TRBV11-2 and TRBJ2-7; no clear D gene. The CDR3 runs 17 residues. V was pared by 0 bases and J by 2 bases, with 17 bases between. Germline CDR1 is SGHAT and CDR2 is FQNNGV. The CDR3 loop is CASSLDRPDNIPYEQYF. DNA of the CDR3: TGTGCCAGCAGCTTAGACCGACCCGACAATATTCCCTACGAGCAGTACTTC.